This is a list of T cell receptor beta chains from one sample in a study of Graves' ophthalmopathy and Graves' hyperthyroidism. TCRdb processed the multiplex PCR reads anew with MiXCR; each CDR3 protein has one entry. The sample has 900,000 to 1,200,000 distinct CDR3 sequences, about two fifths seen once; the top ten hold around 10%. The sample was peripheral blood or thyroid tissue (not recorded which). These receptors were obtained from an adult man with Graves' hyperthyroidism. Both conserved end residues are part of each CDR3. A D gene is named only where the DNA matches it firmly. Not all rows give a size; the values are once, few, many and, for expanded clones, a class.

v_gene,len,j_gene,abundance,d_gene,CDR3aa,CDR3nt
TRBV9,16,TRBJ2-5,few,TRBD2,CASSQEPFGGVGTQYF,TGTGCCAGCAGCCAAGAACCTTTCGGGGGGGTCGGGACCCAGTACTTC
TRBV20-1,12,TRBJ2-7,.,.,CSATSNSYEQYF,TGCAGTGCCACTAGTAACTCCTACGAGCAGTACTTC
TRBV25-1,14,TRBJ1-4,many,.,CASSEDKGDEKLFF,TGTGCCAGCAGTGAAGACAAGGGAGACGAAAAACTGTTTTTT
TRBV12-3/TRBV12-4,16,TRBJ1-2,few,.,CASSLRRGPFDYGYTF,TGTGCCAGCAGTTTACGGCGGGGCCCGTTCGACTATGGCTACACCTTC
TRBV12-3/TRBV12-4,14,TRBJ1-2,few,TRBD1,CASSLGGTGEGYTF,TGTGCCAGCAGTTTAGGGGGGACAGGGGAAGGCTACACCTTC
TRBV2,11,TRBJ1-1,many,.,CASSERREAFF,TGTGCCAGCAGTGAACGGCGGGAAGCTTTCTTT
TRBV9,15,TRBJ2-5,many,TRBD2,CASSVSLARQETQYF,TGTGCCAGCAGCGTATCACTAGCGCGCCAAGAGACCCAGTACTTC
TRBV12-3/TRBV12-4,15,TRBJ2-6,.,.,CASSFAQGGANVLTF,TGTGCCAGCAGTTTTGCGCAGGGCGGGGCCAACGTCCTGACTTTC
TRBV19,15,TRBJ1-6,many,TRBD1,CASQNGQGGNSPLHF,TGTGCCAGCCAGAATGGACAGGGTGGTAATTCACCCCTCCACTTT
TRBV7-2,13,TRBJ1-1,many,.,CASSAMASPEAFF,TGTGCCAGCAGCGCGATGGCTTCTCCTGAAGCTTTCTTT
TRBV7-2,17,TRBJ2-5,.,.,CASSQDRPRGAGETQYF,TGCGCCAGCAGCCAAGATAGGCCCCGGGGAGCGGGCGAGACCCAGTACTTC
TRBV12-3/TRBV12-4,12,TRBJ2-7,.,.,CASSETDDEQYF,TGTGCCAGCAGTGAGACCGACGACGAGCAGTACTTC
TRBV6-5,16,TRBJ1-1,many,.,CASSYSTQAENTEAFF,TGTGCCAGCAGTTACTCGACTCAGGCAGAGAACACTGAAGCTTTCTTT
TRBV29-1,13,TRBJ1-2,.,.,CSVERGGDYGYSF,TGCAGCGTTGAGAGAGGGGGAGATTATGGCTACTCCTTC
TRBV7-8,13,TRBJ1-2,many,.,CASSPDSWSGYTF,TGTGCCAGCAGCCCGGACAGCTGGTCCGGCTACACCTTC
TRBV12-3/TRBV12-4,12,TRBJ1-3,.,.,CASSFDQNTIYF,TGTGCCAGCAGTTTTGATCAAAACACCATATATTTT
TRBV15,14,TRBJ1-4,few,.,CATSRVGVAGKLFF,TGTGCCACCAGCAGAGTTGGGGTGGCTGGAAAACTGTTTTTT
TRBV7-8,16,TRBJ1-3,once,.,CAGSLGGSVSGNTIYF,TGTGCCGGCAGCTTAGGGGGTTCAGTATCAGGAAACACCATATATTTT
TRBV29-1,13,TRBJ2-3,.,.,CSVLGGGTDTQYF,TGCAGCGTTTTGGGCGGGGGCACAGATACGCAGTATTTT
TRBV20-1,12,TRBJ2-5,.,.,CSASTVAETQYF,TGCAGTGCTAGTACAGTGGCCGAGACCCAGTACTTC
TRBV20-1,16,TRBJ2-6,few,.,CSAAEGEVSGANVLTF,TGCAGTGCCGCTGAGGGGGAGGTCTCTGGGGCCAACGTCCTGACTTTC
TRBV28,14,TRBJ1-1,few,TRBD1,CASSSGQGGSEAFF,TGTGCCAGCAGTTCGGGACAGGGGGGATCTGAAGCTTTCTTT
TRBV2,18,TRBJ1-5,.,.,CASSESGTQAIDNQPQHF,TGTGCCAGCAGTGAATCAGGGACCCAGGCCATTGACAATCAGCCCCAGCATTTT
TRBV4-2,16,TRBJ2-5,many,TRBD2,CASSQDSSGRSETQYF,TGTGCCAGCAGCCAAGATTCTAGCGGGAGATCAGAGACCCAGTACTTC
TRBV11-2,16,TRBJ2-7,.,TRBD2,CASSLEGTSGGSKQYF,TGTGCCAGCAGCTTAGAGGGGACTAGCGGGGGATCCAAGCAGTACTTC
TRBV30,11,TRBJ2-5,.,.,CAWTGLETQYF,TGTGCCTGGACAGGGTTGGAGACCCAGTACTTC
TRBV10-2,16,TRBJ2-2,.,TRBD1,CASSDRGRWNTGELFF,TGCGCCAGCAGTGACAGGGGGCGATGGAACACCGGGGAGCTGTTTTTT
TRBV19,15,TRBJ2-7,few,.,CASSIATGPTYEQYF,TGTGCCAGTAGTATAGCGACCGGGCCTACCTACGAGCAGTACTTC
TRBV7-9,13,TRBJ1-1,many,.,CASRNTENTEAFF,TGTGCCAGCAGAAATACAGAGAACACTGAAGCTTTCTTT
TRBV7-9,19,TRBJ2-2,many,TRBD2,CASSAPRGAGGENTGELFF,TGTGCCAGCAGCGCCCCCCGAGGAGCGGGAGGAGAGAACACCGGGGAGCTGTTTTTT
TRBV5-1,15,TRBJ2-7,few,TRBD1,CASSPRDRGAGEQYF,TGCGCCAGCAGCCCCCGGGACAGGGGTGCTGGAGAGCAGTACTTC
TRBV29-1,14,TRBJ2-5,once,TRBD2,CSAGLAGGQETQYF,TGCAGTGCCGGGCTAGCGGGGGGGCAAGAGACCCAGTACTTC
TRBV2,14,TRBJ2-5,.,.,CAGDSGGAQETQYF,TGTGCCGGGGACAGCGGGGGAGCTCAAGAGACCCAGTACTTC
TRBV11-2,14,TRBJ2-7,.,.,CASSFRELSYEQYF,TGTGCCAGCAGCTTTCGGGAGCTATCCTACGAGCAGTACTTC
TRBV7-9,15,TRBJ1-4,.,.,CASSLGAHTNEKLFF,TGTGCCAGCAGCTTAGGGGCGCACACTAATGAAAAACTGTTTTTT
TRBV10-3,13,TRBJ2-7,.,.,CASSPGTATEQYF,TGTGCCAGCAGTCCCGGGACGGCAACCGAGCAGTACTTC
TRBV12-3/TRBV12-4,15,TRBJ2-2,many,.,CASSQTGSLGGELFF,TGTGCCAGCAGTCAGACCGGTAGCTTAGGCGGGGAGCTGTTTTTT
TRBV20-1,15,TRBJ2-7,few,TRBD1,CSASRRTGLGREQYF,TGCAGTGCTTCCCGAAGGACAGGGCTCGGGAGAGAGCAGTACTTC
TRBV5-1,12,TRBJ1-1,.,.,CASTRAGDKAFF,TGCGCCAGCACTAGGGCAGGGGATAAAGCTTTCTTT
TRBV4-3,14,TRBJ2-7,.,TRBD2,CASSQDGGVDEQYF,TGCGCCAGCAGCCAAGATGGGGGGGTCGACGAGCAGTACTTC
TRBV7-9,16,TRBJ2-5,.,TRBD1,CASSYEPGTGQETQYF,TGTGCCAGCAGCTATGAGCCCGGGACAGGGCAAGAGACCCAGTACTTC
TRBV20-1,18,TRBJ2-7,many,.,CSARDRAGGSSGFYEQYF,TGCAGTGCTAGAGATCGGGCAGGGGGAAGTAGCGGATTCTACGAGCAGTACTTC
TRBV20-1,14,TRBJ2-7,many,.,CSARDWGLGYEQYF,TGCAGTGCTAGAGATTGGGGATTGGGCTACGAGCAGTACTTC
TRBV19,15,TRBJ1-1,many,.,CASSIGWMMNTEAFF,TGTGCCAGTAGTATCGGGTGGATGATGAACACTGAAGCTTTCTTT
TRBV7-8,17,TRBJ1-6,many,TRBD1,CASSPGQGFTYNSPLHF,TGTGCCAGCAGCCCGGGACAGGGCTTCACCTATAATTCACCCCTCCACTTT
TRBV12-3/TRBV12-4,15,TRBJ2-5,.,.,CASSSRQTDQETQYF,TGTGCCAGCAGTTCGAGACAGACGGACCAGGAGACCCAGTACTTC
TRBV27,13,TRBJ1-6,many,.,CASSVDPNSPLHF,TGTGCCAGCTCGGTGGATCCTAATTCACCCCTCCACTTT
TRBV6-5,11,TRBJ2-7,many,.,CASGPVDEQYF,TGTGCCAGCGGTCCAGTAGACGAGCAGTACTTC
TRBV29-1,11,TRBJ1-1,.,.,CSVWANTEAFF,TGCAGCGTTTGGGCGAACACTGAAGCTTTCTTT
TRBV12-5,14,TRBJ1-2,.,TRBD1,CASGPGTGGYGYTF,TGTGCTAGTGGCCCTGGGACAGGGGGTTATGGCTACACCTTC
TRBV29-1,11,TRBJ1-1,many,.,CSVRRGIEAFF,TGCAGCGTTCGCAGGGGCATCGAAGCTTTCTTT
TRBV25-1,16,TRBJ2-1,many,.,CASSYSAGPPYNEQFF,TGTGCCAGCAGTTACTCCGCCGGCCCCCCTTACAATGAGCAGTTCTTC
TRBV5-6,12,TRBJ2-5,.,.,CASSLGQESQYF,TGTGCCAGCAGCTTGGGTCAAGAGTCCCAGTACTTC
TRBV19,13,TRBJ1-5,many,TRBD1,CASTTTGEQPQHF,TGTGCCAGTACTACCACAGGGGAACAGCCCCAGCATTTT